This TCR beta chain is drawn from a study of chemoradiotherapy in HPV16-positive cancers. Study at large: Candidate HPV-specific clones and shared TCR motifs came from two HPV16-positive patients. Study-wide points: Better recurrence-free survival went with HPV-responsive T-cell expansion in HPV16-positive patients. Candidate HPV-specific clones and E7-related TCR motifs grew in tumor during treatment.

The germline V gene encodes CDR1 MRHNA and CDR2 SNTAGT. The CDR3 totals 11 residues. V was shortened by 10 bases and J by 9 bases, with 15 bases between the two germline ends. The method was immunoSEQ multiplex PCR; TCRdb's version includes in-frame clones alone and lacks a portion of them. Of 17,000 or so clones in the sample, around three quarters were seen once. About this clone itself: What it binds is unknown.

This chain connects TRBV6-4 to TRBJ1-2; possible D gene TRBD1, 6 bases. The source was tumor tissue, collected from a patient who underwent chemoradiotherapy. This receptor was taken from a human donor with HPV-associated anogenital cancer. The CDR3 bases are TGTGCCACATTACAGGGTTTGAGCTACACCTTC. Amino acid sequence: CATLQGLSYTF.